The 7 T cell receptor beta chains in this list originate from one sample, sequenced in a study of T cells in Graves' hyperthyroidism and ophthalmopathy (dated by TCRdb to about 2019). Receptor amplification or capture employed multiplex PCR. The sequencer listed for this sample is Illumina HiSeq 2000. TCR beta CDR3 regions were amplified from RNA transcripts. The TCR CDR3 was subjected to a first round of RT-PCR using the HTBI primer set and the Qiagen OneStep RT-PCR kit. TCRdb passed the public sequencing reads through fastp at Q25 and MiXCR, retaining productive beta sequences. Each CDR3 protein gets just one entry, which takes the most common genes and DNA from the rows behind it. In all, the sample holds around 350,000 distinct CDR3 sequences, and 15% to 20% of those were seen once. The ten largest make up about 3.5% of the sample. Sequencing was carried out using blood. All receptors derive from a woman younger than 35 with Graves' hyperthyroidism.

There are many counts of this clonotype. Here the CDR3 DNA reads TGTGCCAGCACCCTGGGGGGGGGGGTCCCCTACGAGCAGTACTTC. Its translation is CASTLGGGVPYEQYF. The rearrangement links TRBV2 to TRBJ2-7; 7 bases map to TRBD2. Germline loops: CDR1 SNHLY, CDR2 FYNNEI. This CDR3 is built from 15 residues. The J segment lost 2 bases and the V segment lost 7 bases, leaving 11 bases of the junction unmatched.

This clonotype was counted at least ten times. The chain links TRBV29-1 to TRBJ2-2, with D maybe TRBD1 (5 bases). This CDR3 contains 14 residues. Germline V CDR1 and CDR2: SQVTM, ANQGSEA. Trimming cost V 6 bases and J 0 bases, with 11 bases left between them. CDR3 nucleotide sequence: TGCAGCGTCCCGTGGGGCGCGAACACCGGGGAGCTGTTTTTT. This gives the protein CSVPWGANTGELFF.

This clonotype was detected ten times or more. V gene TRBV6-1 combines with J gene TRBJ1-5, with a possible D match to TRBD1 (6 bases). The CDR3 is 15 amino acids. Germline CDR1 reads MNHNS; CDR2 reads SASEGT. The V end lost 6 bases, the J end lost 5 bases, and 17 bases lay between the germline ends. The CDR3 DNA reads TGTGCCAGCAGCCGGACCACAGGGACGGATCAGCCCCAGCATTTT. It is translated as CASSRTTGTDQPQHF.

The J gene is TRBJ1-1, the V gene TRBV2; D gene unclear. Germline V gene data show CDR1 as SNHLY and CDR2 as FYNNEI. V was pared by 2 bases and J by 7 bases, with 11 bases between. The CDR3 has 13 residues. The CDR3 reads CASSELARREAFF. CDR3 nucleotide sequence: TGTGCCAGCAGTGAATTGGCCCGACGTGAAGCTTTCTTT.

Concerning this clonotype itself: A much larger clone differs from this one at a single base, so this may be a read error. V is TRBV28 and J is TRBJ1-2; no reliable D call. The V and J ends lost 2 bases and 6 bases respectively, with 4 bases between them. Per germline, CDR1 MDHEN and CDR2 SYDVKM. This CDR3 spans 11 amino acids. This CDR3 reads CASSLTDGYTF. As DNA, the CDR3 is TGTGCCAGCAGTTTAACGGATGGCTACACCTTC.

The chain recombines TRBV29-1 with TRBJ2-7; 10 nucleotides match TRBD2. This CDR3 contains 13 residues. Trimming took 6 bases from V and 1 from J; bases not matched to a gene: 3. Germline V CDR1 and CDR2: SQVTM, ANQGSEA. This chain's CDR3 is CSVVLAGSYEQYF. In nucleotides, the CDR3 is TGCAGCGTAGTACTAGCGGGGTCCTACGAGCAGTACTTC.

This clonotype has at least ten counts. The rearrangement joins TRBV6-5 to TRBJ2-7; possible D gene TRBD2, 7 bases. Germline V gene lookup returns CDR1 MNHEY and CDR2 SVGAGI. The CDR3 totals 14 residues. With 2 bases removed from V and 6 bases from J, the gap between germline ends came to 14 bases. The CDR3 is CASSYRQGGGEQYF. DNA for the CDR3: TGTGCCAGCAGTTACCGGCAAGGGGGGGGCGAGCAGTACTTC.